This TCR beta chain was profiled in a study of blood T cell repertoires in COVID-19. Study background: T cells, B-cell-depleted T cells, or PBMCs supplied cDNA or gDNA.

Germline V gene sequence: CDR1 MNHEY, CDR2 SVGEGT. The CDR3 has 16 amino acids. Between the trimmed V and J ends, which lost 4 bases and 2 bases, there was a span of 18 bases. Measured with immunoSEQ multiplex PCR; TCRdb has only the in-frame clones, and not every one. The sample contains 85,000 to 130,000 clones, 92% of which appear only once. The sequence came from an older man with acute or convalescent COVID-19. Sequencing input: peripheral blood. V usage is TRBV6-2 or TRBV6-3 and J usage is TRBJ2-7; D might be TRBD2 (5 bases). The CDR3 DNA reads TGTGCCAGCAGTTTCTCGAGCGGCCCTGTAACCTACGAGCAGTACTTC. Translated: CASSFSSGPVTYEQYF.